This T cell receptor (beta chain) was recovered during a study of blood T cells in healthy people across ages. This clonotype was detected many times. The antigen is not known. For the second PCR, which ran for about 7 to 11 cycles, a sample-barcoded 5' primer and a J-beta primer mix were used. Tags on each cDNA molecule came from a template-switch adaptor with 12 random nucleotides. TCRdb reprocessed the 5' RACE reads via MiXCR and lists one record per CDR3 protein. The data show roughly 1 million distinct CDR3 sequences, about 25% seen once. Isolation per sample recovered at least 7 million PBMCs. Study outcomes and limitations: A strong correlation was seen between TCR beta diversity and naive T cell percentage.

Germline assignment: CDR1 MDHEN and CDR2 SYDVKM. J gave up 9 bases and V 3 bases, and 4 bases lay outside the gene matches. The CDR3 consists of 12 residues. This sample was also put to use in a study of T cells of mothers and their children. That work adds: No persistent microchimeric T cell clones were detected.

J is TRBJ2-7 and V is TRBV28; 8 bases are shared with TRBD2. Sequenced material: blood. The TCR sequence derives from a girl aged 2 to 9 in good health. The CDR3 nucleotides are TGTGCCAGCAGTTTCCCCGGGGGGGCGCAGTACTTC. Translation gives CASSFPGGAQYF.